One sample yielded the 10 T cell receptor beta chains listed below, sequenced in a study of shared clonotypes between healthy human individuals. The assay was immunoSEQ multiplex PCR, and TCRdb's table has in-frame clones only and misses some. The sample gives 1,500,000 or so clones, approximately 98.5% of which show up once; over 0.3% is in the top ten. The sample was naive CD4+ T cells sorted from blood. The subset here: CD45RA+ positively selected. The receptor set was obtained from a man younger than 45 in good health.

This clone was picked up one time. The chain joins TRBV5-8 to TRBJ2-5; D possibly matches TRBD1 or TRBD2 (5 bases each). The germline V gene encodes CDR1 SGHTS and CDR2 YDEGEE. The CDR3 has 15 residues. V shed 1 base and J shed 3 bases, with 13 bases lying between them. CDR3 nucleotides: TGTGCCAGCAGCTTGTGGGCAGGGCGGGAAGAGACCCAGTACTTC. Its protein is CASSLWAGREETQYF.

V and J are TRBV5-6 and TRBJ1-2; 7 bases line up with TRBD1. This CDR3 has 13 residues. Germline V gene lookup returns CDR1 SGHDT and CDR2 YYEEEE. Germline trimming cut 2 bases from V and 4 bases from J; bases unmatched to any gene: 2. Written as DNA, the CDR3 is TGTGCCAGCAGCTTAGGGACAGCCTATGGCTACACCTTC. It codes for CASSLGTAYGYTF.

V is TRBV28 and J is TRBJ2-7, with D perhaps matching TRBD2 (5 bases). CDR3 length: 13 amino acids. Trimming removed 6 bases at V and 3 bases at J, with 12 bases between. CDR1 is MDHEN and CDR2 is SYDVKM in the germline V gene. CDR3 sequence reads: CASSSGGYYEQYF. DNA of the CDR3: TGTGCCAGCAGCTCCGGAGGATACTACGAGCAGTACTTC.

V usage is TRBV7-2 and J usage is TRBJ1-5; D is perhaps TRBD1 (5 bases). The CDR3 totals 15 residues. From germline, CDR1 is SGHTA and CDR2 FQGNSA. The ends were cut back, 1 base at V and 5 bases at J, with 12 bases in the middle. The CDR3 region is CASSLDTRADQPQHF. DNA for the CDR3: TGTGCCAGCAGCTTAGATACCAGGGCCGATCAGCCCCAGCATTTT.

The table lists this clone with a count of one. The V call is TRBV7-2, the J call TRBJ1-2, with 7 bases matching TRBD1. Trimming removed 5 bases from V and 3 bases from J; junction bases left unmatched: 12. Germline V lookup: CDR1 SGHTA, CDR2 FQGNSA. CDR3 length equals 16 residues. CDR3 sequence reads: CASSNQLQGTDYGYTF. DNA of the CDR3: TGTGCCAGCAGCAACCAACTACAGGGGACTGACTATGGCTACACCTTC.

The chain has TRBV9 and TRBJ1-5; D gene unclear. The CDR3 covers 15 residues. The V gene's germline CDR1 is SGDLS and CDR2 YYNGEE. V was shortened by 0 bases and J by 3 bases, with 10 bases between the two germline ends. The CDR3 region is CASSVGGGPNQPQHF. In DNA form, the CDR3 reads TGTGCCAGCAGCGTAGGGGGAGGGCCCAATCAGCCCCAGCATTTT.

The rearrangement uses TRBV28 and TRBJ2-7, with D possibly being TRBD1 (6 bases). This CDR3 comprises 12 residues. Trimming removed 10 bases from V and 5 bases from J, with 15 bases in between. CDR1 is MDHEN and CDR2 is SYDVKM in the germline V gene. The CDR3 coding sequence is TGTGCCACATTGCAGGGGAAGCACGAGCAGTACTTC. This encodes CATLQGKHEQYF.

This chain uses TRBV2 with TRBJ1-5, with unresolved D. The V gene lost 0 bases and the J gene lost 0 bases, with 3 bases spanning the gap. Germline V gene data show CDR1 as SNHLY and CDR2 as FYNNEI. This CDR3 region has 14 residues. CDR3 in amino acids: CASSEALSNQPQHF. CDR3 coding DNA: TGTGCCAGCAGTGAAGCACTTAGCAATCAGCCCCAGCATTTT.

To note about this clone: Other DNA sequences in this specimen translate into the identical CDR3. The chain has TRBV9 and TRBJ2-1; 7 bases are a match to TRBD2. Germline V gives CDR1 SGDLS, CDR2 YYNGEE. This CDR3 spans 13 amino acids. Unmatched junction bases numbered 6, after V lost 3 bases and J lost 9 bases. The CDR3 DNA reads as TGTGCCAGCAGCGGACTAGCAGGCACTGAGCAGTTCTTC. Translated: CASSGLAGTEQFF.

The chain carries TRBV6-1 and TRBJ2-7; 7 bases are a match to TRBD1. The germline V gene has CDR1 MNHNS and CDR2 SASEGT. Trimming at V came to 8 bases and at J to 2 bases, leaving 3 bases not matched to a gene. The CDR3 has 12 amino acids. The CDR3 here is CASGTVAYEQYF. The CDR3 coding sequence is TGTGCCAGCGGGACAGTAGCCTACGAGCAGTACTTC.